These 17 T cell receptor beta chains were all obtained from the same sample, sequenced in a study of cytomegalovirus exposure and HLA in healthy donors. Primers for the PCR totalled 60 Vbeta and 13 Jbeta. Libraries were prepared by immunoSEQ multiplex PCR; TCRdb keeps only in-frame clonotypes and omits some of them. The sample lists roughly 230,000 clones, around 83% occurring once. Sequencing was performed on PBMCs. Receptors were obtained from a girl aged 2 to 10 in good health and CMV-seronegative.

The chain joins TRBV27 to TRBJ2-1, with 9 bases aligning to TRBD2. Germline CDR1 is MNHEY and CDR2 is SMNVEV (reference sequence). Germline trimming cut 3 bases from V and 0 bases from J; bases unmatched to any gene: 0. The CDR3 has 15 amino acids. The DNA of the CDR3 is TGTGCCAGCAGTTTTAGCGGGGGCTCCTACAATGAGCAGTTCTTC. It codes for CASSFSGGSYNEQFF.

The V and J genes are TRBV27 and TRBJ2-7, with 10 bases matching TRBD1. The junction had 8 bases not matched to a gene; V was cut back by 5 bases and J by 1 base. Germline CDR1 and CDR2: MNHEY and SMNVEV (reference sequence). This CDR3 comprises 16 residues. CDR3 amino acids: CASSILPGQGSYEQYF. The CDR3 DNA follows: TGTGCCAGCAGTATACTACCGGGACAGGGGTCCTACGAGCAGTACTTC.

This chain uses TRBV5-1 with TRBJ2-3, with no clear D. From germline, CDR1 is SGHRS and CDR2 YFSETQ. The CDR3 runs 12 residues. V was cut by 0 bases and J by 4 bases, with 3 bases left in between. The CDR3 spells CASSLVADTQYF. The CDR3 nucleotides read TGCGCCAGCAGCTTGGTCGCAGATACGCAGTATTTT.

The CDR3, as DNA: TGCGCCAGCAGTCAATCACAGGGGGCCTACGAGCAGTACTTC. Translated, it gives CASSQSQGAYEQYF. The rearrangement joins TRBV5-1 to TRBJ2-7; 8 bases line up with TRBD1. Germline CDR1 and CDR2: SGHRS and YFSETQ. The length of the CDR3 is 14 residues. Trimming at V came to 5 bases and at J to 2 bases, leaving 6 bases not matched to a gene.

V and J are TRBV5-8 and TRBJ1-2; D is perhaps TRBD1 (6 bases). This CDR3 comprises 13 residues. V shed 4 bases and J shed 7 bases, with 14 bases lying between them. Germline CDR1 is SGHTS and CDR2 is YDEGEE. In DNA form, the CDR3 reads TGTGCCAGCAGCGCGAAGGACAGCCTTGGCTACACCTTC. It yields the protein CASSAKDSLGYTF.

The chain carries TRBV15 and TRBJ1-5, with 9 bases lining up with TRBD1. Looked up from germline, CDR1 is LNHNV and CDR2 is YYDKDF (reference sequence). Losses at the gene ends were 6 bases for V and 1 base for J; bases not matched to a gene: 4. The CDR3 totals 15 residues. CDR3 DNA: TGTGCCACCAGAATGGACAGGGGAAGCAATCAGCCCCAGCATTTT. It encodes CATRMDRGSNQPQHF.

The chain's CDR3 is CASRKGFTDTQYF. In DNA form, the CDR3 reads TGTGCCAGCCGTAAGGGGTTCACAGATACGCAGTATTTT. This chain uses TRBV6-5 with TRBJ2-3; D possibly corresponds to TRBD1 (5 bases). Germline CDR1 is MNHEY and CDR2 is SVGAGI. The CDR3 length is 13 residues. Trimming cost V 8 bases and J 2 bases, with 11 bases left between them.

V and J are TRBV30 and TRBJ2-5; no definite D call. V was pared by 0 bases and J by 5 bases, with 4 bases between. Germline V lookup: CDR1 GTSNPN, CDR2 SVGIG (reference sequence). The CDR3 totals 11 residues. The CDR3: CAWSVQETQYF. CDR3 bases: TGTGCCTGGAGTGTACAGGAGACCCAGTACTTC.

With regard to this clone: The sample has other DNA sequences that encode this CDR3 too. The chain links TRBV29-1 to TRBJ1-1, with D maybe TRBD1 (5 bases). Germline V gene lookup returns CDR1 SQVTM and CDR2 ANQGSEA. V was pared by 4 bases and J by 1 base, with 7 bases between. The CDR3 covers 12 residues. For the CDR3, the DNA is TGCAGCGTTGTAGACAGGAACACTGAAGCTTTCTTT. Its translation is CSVVDRNTEAFF.

The chain couples TRBV29-1 to TRBJ1-5; D not resolved. Trimming pared 4 bases from V and 0 bases from J, leaving 10 bases between. This CDR3 has 14 amino acids. Germline V gene sequence: CDR1 SQVTM, CDR2 ANQGSEA. DNA of the CDR3: TGCAGCGTTGTATTGGGAGGTAGCAATCAGCCCCAGCATTTT. Amino acids: CSVVLGGSNQPQHF.

The chain couples TRBV29-1 to TRBJ1-4, with a weak D call TRBD1 (5 bases). The CDR3 extends over 14 amino acids. V was clipped by 0 bases and J by 8 bases, with 13 bases between them. CDR1 and CDR2 from the germline V gene are SQVTM and ANQGSEA. The CDR3 region is CSVEDSQGGEKLFF. The CDR3, as DNA: TGCAGCGTTGAAGATTCCCAGGGTGGCGAAAAACTGTTTTTT.

This clone was recorded only once. This chain links TRBV25-1 with TRBJ2-1; weak D call: TRBD1 (5 bases). The CDR3 is 15 residues long. Germline V gene lookup returns CDR1 MGHDK and CDR2 SYGVNS. V dropped 5 bases and J dropped 7 bases, with 18 bases sitting between them. This chain's CDR3 is CASSQQGRRDNEQFF. The CDR3 DNA is TGTGCCAGCAGTCAGCAGGGTAGAAGGGATAATGAGCAGTTCTTC.

V and J are TRBV27 and TRBJ2-6, with 7 nucleotides matching TRBD2. The germline CDR1 and CDR2 sequences are MNHEY and SMNVEV (reference sequence). Germline trimming cut 3 bases from V and 3 bases from J; bases unmatched to any gene: 8. The CDR3 is 17 residues long. CDR3 in DNA: TGTGCCAGCAGTTTTTGGCGGGAGCGTGGTGGGGCCAACGTCCTGACTTTC. Translating it yields CASSFWRERGGANVLTF.

V and J are TRBV27 and TRBJ2-1; D gene ambiguous. This CDR3 comprises 14 residues. Per the germline V gene, CDR1 is MNHEY and CDR2 is SMNVEV (reference sequence). The germline V and J ends were trimmed by 2 bases and 3 bases, with 8 bases remaining between them. The CDR3 region is CASSLSPSYNEQFF. The CDR3 nucleotides read TGTGCCAGCAGTTTAAGTCCTAGCTACAATGAGCAGTTCTTC.

The chain has TRBV6-1 and TRBJ2-1, with 11 bases identical to TRBD1. V dropped 4 bases and J dropped 4; count of bases not matched to a gene: 9. There are 17 residues in the CDR3. Per germline, CDR1 MNHNS and CDR2 SASEGT. The CDR3 sequence is CASSALLGTGGYNEQFF. Written as DNA, the CDR3 is TGTGCCAGCAGTGCCCTATTAGGGACAGGGGGATACAATGAGCAGTTCTTC.

The rearrangement uses TRBV6-1 and TRBJ2-7; a weak D match, TRBD2 (6 bases). The CDR3 extends over 15 amino acids. The germline V gene has CDR1 MNHNS and CDR2 SASEGT. V shed 2 bases and J shed 2 bases, with 13 bases lying between them. The chain's CDR3 is CASSEIFGGTYEQYF. CDR3 bases: TGTGCCAGCAGTGAAATATTCGGGGGAACCTACGAGCAGTACTTC.

This clone was seen a single time. J is TRBJ2-2 and V is TRBV7-9, with 12 nucleotides matching TRBD2. The CDR3 totals 16 residues. V gave up 6 bases and J gave up 5 bases; unmatched junction bases: 7. Per the germline V gene, CDR1 is SEHNR and CDR2 is FQNEAQ (reference sequence). The CDR3 nucleotides read TGTGCCAGCAGTTTGACTAGCGGGAGTCGAACCGGGGAGCTGTTTTTT. It encodes CASSLTSGSRTGELFF.